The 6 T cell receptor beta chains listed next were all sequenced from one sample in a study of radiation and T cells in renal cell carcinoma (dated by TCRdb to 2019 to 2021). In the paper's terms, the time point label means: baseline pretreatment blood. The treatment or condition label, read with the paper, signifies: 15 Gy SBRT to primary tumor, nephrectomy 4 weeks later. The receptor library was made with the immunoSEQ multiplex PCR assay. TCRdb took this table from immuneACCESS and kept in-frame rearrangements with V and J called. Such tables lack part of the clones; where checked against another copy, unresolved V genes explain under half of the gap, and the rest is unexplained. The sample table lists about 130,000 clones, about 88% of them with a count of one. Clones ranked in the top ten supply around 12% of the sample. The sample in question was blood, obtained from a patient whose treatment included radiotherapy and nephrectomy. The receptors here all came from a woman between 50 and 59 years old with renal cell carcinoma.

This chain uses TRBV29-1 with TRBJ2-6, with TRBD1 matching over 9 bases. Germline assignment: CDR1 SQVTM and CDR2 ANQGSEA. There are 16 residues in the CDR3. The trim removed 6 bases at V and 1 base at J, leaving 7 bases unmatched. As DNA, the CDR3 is TGCAGCGTCGAGGACAGGGGAGGATCTGGGGCCAACGTCCTGACTTTC. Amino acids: CSVEDRGGSGANVLTF.

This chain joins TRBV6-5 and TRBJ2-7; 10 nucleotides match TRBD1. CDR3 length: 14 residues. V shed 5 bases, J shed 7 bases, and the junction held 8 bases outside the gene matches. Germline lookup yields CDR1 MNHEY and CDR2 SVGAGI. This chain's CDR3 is CASSRTGGLGEQYF. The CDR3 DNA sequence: TGTGCCAGCAGTCGGACAGGGGGTCTGGGAGAGCAGTACTTC.

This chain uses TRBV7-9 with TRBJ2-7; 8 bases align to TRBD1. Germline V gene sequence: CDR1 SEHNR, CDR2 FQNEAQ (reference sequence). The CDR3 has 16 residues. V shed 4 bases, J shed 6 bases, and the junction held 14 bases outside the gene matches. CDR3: CASSSPLGGQVPEQYF. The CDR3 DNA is TGTGCCAGCAGCTCACCTCTGGGGGGACAGGTCCCCGAGCAGTACTTC. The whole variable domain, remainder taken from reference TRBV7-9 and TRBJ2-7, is DTGVSQNPRHKITKRGQNVTFRCDPISEHNRLYWYRQTLGQGPEFLTYFQNEAQLEKSRLLSDRFSAERPKGSFSTLEIQRTEQGDSAMYLCASSSPLGGQVPEQYFGPGTRLTVT.

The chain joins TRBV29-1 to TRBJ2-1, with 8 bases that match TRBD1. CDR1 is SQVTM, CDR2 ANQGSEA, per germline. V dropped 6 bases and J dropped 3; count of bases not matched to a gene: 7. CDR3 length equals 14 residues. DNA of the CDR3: TGCAGCGTCGACAGGGGAGATAACTACAATGAGCAGTTCTTC. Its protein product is CSVDRGDNYNEQFF.

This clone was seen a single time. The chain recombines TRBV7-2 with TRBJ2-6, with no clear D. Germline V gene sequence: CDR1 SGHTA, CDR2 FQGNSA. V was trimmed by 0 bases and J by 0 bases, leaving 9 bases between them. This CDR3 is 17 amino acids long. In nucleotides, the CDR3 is TGTGCCAGCAGCTTAGCGGTGATACGCTCTGGGGCCAACGTCCTGACTTTC. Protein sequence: CASSLAVIRSGANVLTF.

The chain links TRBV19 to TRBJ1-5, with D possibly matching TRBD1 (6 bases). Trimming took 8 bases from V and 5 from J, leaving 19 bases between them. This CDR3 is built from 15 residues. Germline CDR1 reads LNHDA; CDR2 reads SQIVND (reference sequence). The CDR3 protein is CASVGGQGNYQPQHF. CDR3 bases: TGTGCCAGTGTGGGAGGCCAGGGGAACTATCAGCCCCAGCATTTT.